Below, 30 T cell receptor beta chains from the same sample are listed, as sequenced in a study of blood T cell repertoires in COVID-19. Assay: immunoSEQ multiplex PCR; the TCRdb copy retains only in-frame clones and omits some. The sample consists of hundreds of thousands of clones, about 86% of them appearing once. Sequencing input: PBMCs or T cells enriched from blood (not recorded which). These receptors were obtained from a woman in her forties or fifties in a cohort exposed to, infected with or recovered from COVID-19 (not recorded which).

The chain joins TRBV7-2 to TRBJ1-3; TRBD1 matches 9 bases. There are 15 residues in the CDR3. In germline, CDR1 is SGHTA, CDR2 FQGNSA. After removal of 6 bases from V and 2 bases from J, the junction contained 5 bases not matched to a gene. CDR3 sequence reads: CASRTGGGPGNTIYF. CDR3 in DNA: TGTGCCAGCAGAACAGGGGGCGGTCCTGGAAACACCATATATTTT.

This chain uses TRBV7-2 with TRBJ2-3; 9 bases line up with TRBD2. The CDR3 totals 14 residues. Germline CDR1 and CDR2: SGHTA and FQGNSA. V lost 4 bases to trimming and J lost 5 bases; unmatched junction nucleotides: 4. Here the CDR3 reads CASSWSGGIDTQYF. DNA of the CDR3: TGTGCCAGCAGCTGGAGCGGGGGGATAGATACGCAGTATTTT.

The rearrangement links TRBV3-1 (or the pseudogene TRBV3-2) to TRBJ2-7; D might be TRBD1 (6 bases). Germline CDR1 LGHDT, CDR2 YNNKEL (reference sequence). V lost 3 bases and J 1 base, leaving 13 bases between the germline ends. The CDR3 covers 15 residues. The CDR3 DNA is TGTGCCAGCAGCCAGATATTCGGACAGTCCTACGAGCAGTACTTC. Protein: CASSQIFGQSYEQYF.

J is TRBJ1-3 and V is TRBV19; D gene uncertain. Germline CDR1 LNHDA, CDR2 SQIVND (reference sequence). CDR3 size: 13 residues. V was clipped by 7 bases and J by 16 bases, with 23 bases between them. Written as DNA, the CDR3 is TGTGCCAGTACCAGATCCCAACAGTCGCTTCCCTATTTT. Translated: CASTRSQQSLPYF.

The chain links TRBV24-1 to TRBJ2-5; TRBD1 might be the D (6 bases). The CDR3 runs to 14 residues. Germline CDR1 reads KGHDR; CDR2 reads SFDVKD. Trimming cost V 7 bases and J 3 bases, with 14 bases left between them. The CDR3 nucleotides are TGTGCCACCAGCGACGACAGGTGGGAAGAGACCCAGTACTTC. As protein: CATSDDRWEETQYF.

This clone has a single count. For the CDR3, the DNA is TGTGCCAGCAGTCCGGGTCAAGAATACACAGATACGCAGTATTTT. Amino acid sequence: CASSPGQEYTDTQYF. This chain connects TRBV28 to TRBJ2-3; D uncertain. This CDR3 comprises 15 residues. The germline V gene has CDR1 MDHEN and CDR2 SYDVKM. The V and J ends lost 5 bases and 2 bases respectively, with 14 bases between them.

V and J are TRBV9 and TRBJ2-3, with 7 bases lining up with TRBD1. CDR1 is SGDLS and CDR2 is YYNGEE in the germline V gene. After removal of 4 bases from V and 0 bases from J, the junction contained 8 bases not matched to a gene. The CDR3 runs 16 residues. The CDR3 region has the DNA TGTGCCAGCAGCCCGAGGGACAGCTATAGCACAGATACGCAGTATTTT. This gives the protein CASSPRDSYSTDTQYF. Variable domain in full (rest from reference TRBV9 and TRBJ2-3): DSGVTQTPKHLITATGQRVTLRCSPRSGDLSVYWYQQSLDQGLQFLIQYYNGEERAKGNILERFSAQQFPDLHSELNLSSLELGDSALYFCASSPRDSYSTDTQYFGPGTRLTVL.

Here the CDR3 reads CASSTSPGQTYEQYF. DNA of the CDR3: TGTGCCAGCAGCACCTCGCCGGGACAGACCTACGAGCAGTACTTC. The chain has TRBV9 and TRBJ2-7, with 7 bases matching TRBD1. The CDR3 sequence is 15 residues long. CDR1 is SGDLS, CDR2 YYNGEE, per germline. With 4 bases clipped from V and 2 bases from J, the junction kept 9 bases outside the gene matches.

The chain couples TRBV5-1 to TRBJ2-1; perhaps TRBD2 as D (6 bases). CDR1 SGHRS and CDR2 YFSETQ come from the germline V gene. V shed 4 bases and J shed 5 bases, with 16 bases lying between them. The CDR3 is 15 amino acids. The CDR3 loop reads CASSPGGLGNNEQFF. Written as DNA, the CDR3 is TGCGCCAGCAGCCCAGGAGGGTTGGGGAACAATGAGCAGTTCTTC. The entire variable domain, with the rest obtained from reference TRBV5-1 and TRBJ2-1, is as follows: KAGVTQTPRYLIKTRGQQVTLSCSPISGHRSVSWYQQTPGQGLQFLFEYFSETQRNKGNFPGRFSGRQFSNSRSEMNVSTLELGDSALYLCASSPGGLGNNEQFFGPGTRLTVL.

This clone was detected once. The chain links TRBV4-3 to TRBJ2-3; 8 nucleotides line up with TRBD2. In germline, CDR1 is LGHNA, CDR2 YSLEER. V lost 0 bases, J lost 2 bases, and 4 bases stayed unmatched. The CDR3 runs to 16 residues. CDR3: CASSQEGGGHTDTQYF. The CDR3 DNA reads TGCGCCAGCAGCCAAGAAGGCGGGGGGCACACAGATACGCAGTATTTT.

The chain links TRBV5-4 to TRBJ1-6; D is undetermined. V lost 0 bases to trimming and J lost 7 bases, with 14 bases between them. The CDR3 extends over 16 amino acids. The germline V gene encodes CDR1 SGHNT and CDR2 YYREEE (reference sequence). The DNA for the CDR3 is TGTGCCAGCAGCTTGGCCGTTGGCAGGAGGAATTCACCCCTCCACTTT. Translated, it gives CASSLAVGRRNSPLHF.

The chain uses TRBV30 and TRBJ1-1; no reliable D call. Per the germline V gene, CDR1 is GTSNPN and CDR2 is SVGIG (reference sequence). This CDR3 contains 13 residues. Between the trimmed V and J ends, which lost 3 bases and 3 bases, there was a span of 11 bases. The CDR3 nucleotides are TGTGCCTGGAGAGCGAACATTGACACTGAAGCTTTCTTT. This sequence encodes CAWRANIDTEAFF.

The chain couples TRBV19 to TRBJ2-1, with 9 positions matching TRBD1. CDR1 is LNHDA and CDR2 is SQIVND in the germline V gene (reference sequence). The CDR3 is 15 residues long. Trimming removed 7 bases from V and 2 bases from J; junction bases left unmatched: 6. The DNA of the CDR3 is TGTGCCAGTATCGCCGACAGGGGGGCCTACAATGAGCAGTTCTTC. Translation: CASIADRGAYNEQFF.

CDR3 region: CASSHPTASLGGAQETQYF. The DNA for the CDR3 is TGTGCCAGCAGCCATCCCACAGCTTCGCTGGGGGGGGCACAAGAGACCCAGTACTTC. The gene calls are TRBV7-9 and TRBJ2-5; D is possibly TRBD2 (7 bases). Germline V lookup: CDR1 SEHNR, CDR2 FQNEAQ (reference sequence). V was shortened by 5 bases and J by 2 bases, with 27 bases between the two germline ends. This CDR3 contains 19 residues.

The chain joins TRBV6-5 to TRBJ1-6; D is perhaps TRBD1 (6 bases). Looked up from germline, CDR1 is MNHEY and CDR2 is SVGAGI. V was shortened by 4 bases and J by 10 bases, with 17 bases between the two germline ends. This CDR3 comprises 15 residues. The CDR3 nucleotides are TGTGCCAGCAGTTTAAAGACAGGTTGGAAATCACCCCTCCACTTT. It encodes CASSLKTGWKSPLHF.

CDR3 loop: CASDRDSRNTEAFF. The DNA of the CDR3 is TGTGCCAGCGACCGGGACTCTCGGAACACTGAAGCTTTCTTT. This sequence joins TRBV28 and TRBJ1-1, with D possibly matching TRBD1 (5 bases). Germline V lookup: CDR1 MDHEN, CDR2 SYDVKM. The V gene lost 8 bases and the J gene lost 1 base, with 14 bases spanning the gap. There are 14 residues in the CDR3. Combining the CDR3 with reference TRBV28 and TRBJ1-1 gives the whole variable domain DVKVTQSSRYLVKRTGEKVFLECVQDMDHENMFWYRQDPGLGLRLIYFSYDVKMKEKGDIPEGYSVSREKKERFSLILESASTNQTSMYLCASDRDSRNTEAFFGQGTRLTVV.

Details on this clone: Additional DNA sequences in this sample encode the identical CDR3. Here the CDR3 reads CATSRDRVSNQPQHF. The CDR3 DNA reads as TGTGCCACCAGCAGGGACAGGGTTAGCAATCAGCCCCAGCATTTT. V and J are TRBV15 and TRBJ1-5; 8 bases line up with TRBD1. Germline CDR1 LNHNV, CDR2 YYDKDF (reference sequence). V shed 3 bases, J shed 0 bases, and the junction held 1 base outside the gene matches. This CDR3 comprises 15 residues.

This sequence joins TRBV9 and TRBJ2-7; D not certain. Germline V lookup: CDR1 SGDLS, CDR2 YYNGEE. The germline V and J ends were trimmed by 0 bases and 0 bases, with 7 bases remaining between them. The CDR3 is 14 residues long. CDR3 in DNA: TGTGCCAGCAGCGTAGTTCCGTCCTCCTACGAGCAGTACTTC. As protein: CASSVVPSSYEQYF.

V gene TRBV27 combines with J gene TRBJ2-1; 8 nucleotides match TRBD1. The CDR3 sequence is 17 residues long. Germline values: CDR1 MNHEY, CDR2 SMNVEV (reference sequence). The J segment lost 2 bases and the V segment lost 5 bases, leaving 11 bases of the junction unmatched. CDR3 in amino acids: CASSPRGTGMTYNEQFF. The CDR3 region has the DNA TGTGCCAGCAGTCCAAGGGGGACAGGTATGACCTACAATGAGCAGTTCTTC.

This sequence joins TRBV7-9 and TRBJ2-5; TRBD2 aligns across 13 bases. Per germline, CDR1 SEHNR and CDR2 FQNEAQ (reference sequence). V was clipped by 5 bases and J by 5 bases; unmatched bases: 8. The CDR3 covers 16 residues. Written as DNA, the CDR3 is TGTGCCAGCAGCACGGGACTAGCGGGGAGAGGGGAGACCCAGTACTTC. Its protein is CASSTGLAGRGETQYF. The full variable domain, completed using reference TRBV7-9 and TRBJ2-5, is DTGVSQNPRHKITKRGQNVTFRCDPISEHNRLYWYRQTLGQGPEFLTYFQNEAQLEKSRLLSDRFSAERPKGSFSTLEIQRTEQGDSAMYLCASSTGLAGRGETQYFGPGTRLLVL.

This clone appeared once. This chain joins TRBV7-9 and TRBJ1-1; D ambiguous. Germline assignment: CDR1 SEHNR and CDR2 FQNEAQ (reference sequence). The CDR3 has 15 residues. Trimming left V 2 bases short and J 3 bases short, with 13 bases between. The CDR3 DNA reads as TGTGCCAGCAGCTTATTCGGCCTTCAGGACACTGAAGCTTTCTTT. As protein: CASSLFGLQDTEAFF.

This rearrangement joins TRBV2 to TRBJ2-5; TRBD1 matches at 9 bases. The CDR3 sequence is 14 residues long. Germline V gene data show CDR1 as SNHLY and CDR2 as FYNNEI. V lost 4 bases, J lost 1 base, and 1 base stayed unmatched. This CDR3 is CASSVDRGQETQYF. The CDR3 nucleotides read TGTGCCAGCAGTGTGGACAGGGGCCAAGAGACCCAGTACTTC.

The count of this clone is one. This chain joins TRBV5-4 and TRBJ1-4, with 9 bases identical to TRBD1. CDR3 length: 13 amino acids. V dropped 6 bases and J dropped 8; count of bases not matched to a gene: 5. Germline loops: CDR1 SGHNT, CDR2 YYREEE (reference sequence). The chain's CDR3 is CASNRDRDEKLFF. CDR3 bases: TGTGCCAGCAACCGGGACAGGGACGAAAAACTGTTTTTT. The complete variable domain, with remaining parts taken from reference TRBV5-4 and TRBJ1-4, reads ETGVTQSPTHLIKTRGQQVTLRCSSQSGHNTVSWYQQALGQGPQFIFQYYREEENGRGNFPPRFSGLQFPNYSSELNVNALELDDSALYLCASNRDRDEKLFFGSGTQLSVL.

J is TRBJ2-1 and V is TRBV19; no reliable D call. The germline CDR1 and CDR2 sequences are LNHDA and SQIVND (reference sequence). V was pared by 3 bases and J by 8 bases, with 11 bases between. CDR3 length equals 13 residues. This chain's CDR3 is CASSIERAYEQFF. CDR3 in DNA: TGTGCCAGTAGTATTGAACGAGCCTATGAGCAGTTCTTC.

As to this clone: Other DNA variants within this sample encode the same CDR3. The chain uses TRBV7-2 and TRBJ2-1; 10 bases line up with TRBD2. The germline CDR1 and CDR2 sequences are SGHTA and FQGNSA. The CDR3 totals 15 residues. V lost 3 bases and J lost 4; bases outside the gene matches: 3. In DNA, the CDR3 is TGTGCCAGCAGCTTGGAGCGGGGGGGGTACAATGAGCAGTTCTTC. Its protein product is CASSLERGGYNEQFF.

J is TRBJ2-2 and V is TRBV25-1, with TRBD2 matching over 13 bases. V lost 1 base and J lost 6; bases outside the gene matches: 2. Germline V gene data show CDR1 as MGHDK and CDR2 as SYGVNS. The CDR3 is 16 amino acids. The CDR3 is CASSELTSGGSGELFF. In nucleotides, the CDR3 is TGTGCCAGCAGTGAATTGACTAGCGGGGGGTCCGGGGAGCTGTTTTTT.

This clone was counted once. V is TRBV7-5 and J is TRBJ2-1; TRBD1 was called by the table and not checked on the DNA. TRBV7-5 is a documented pseudogene. CDR3 length: 17 amino acids. The CDR3: CARSLVARGPASDEQFF. The DNA for the CDR3 is TGTGCCAGAAGCTTAGTCGCCAGGGGCCCAGCGTCGGATGAGCAGTTCTTC.

The chain has TRBV7-9 and TRBJ1-2, with 7 bases fitting TRBD1. V trimming: 3 bases; J trimming: 6 bases; junction bases outside the gene matches: 1. The germline V gene encodes CDR1 SEHNR and CDR2 FQNEAQ (reference sequence). CDR3 size: 12 residues. The CDR3 bases are TGTGCCAGCAGCTTCGACAGGGATGGCTACACCTTC. The encoded protein is CASSFDRDGYTF.

This chain uses TRBV19 with TRBJ2-7; 7 nucleotides agree with TRBD2. Looked up from germline, CDR1 is LNHDA and CDR2 is SQIVND (reference sequence). Losses at the gene ends were 6 bases for V and 2 bases for J; bases not matched to a gene: 7. The CDR3 is 14 residues long. The CDR3 here is CASSPLGGTYEQYF. The CDR3 nucleotides are TGTGCCAGTAGCCCCCTCGGGGGGACCTACGAGCAGTACTTC. Filled out from reference TRBV19 and TRBJ2-7, the complete variable domain reads DGGITQSPKYLFRKEGQNVTLSCEQNLNHDAMYWYRQDPGQGLRLIYYSQIVNDFQKGDIAEGYSVSREKKESFPLTVTSAQKNPTAFYLCASSPLGGTYEQYFGPGTRLTVT.

The chain uses TRBV3-1 (or the pseudogene TRBV3-2) and TRBJ1-4, with a tentative D call TRBD1 (6 bases). The V gene's germline CDR1 is LGHDT and CDR2 YNNKEL (reference sequence). Between the trimmed V and J ends, which lost 0 bases and 3 bases, there was a span of 8 bases. This CDR3 contains 15 residues. The CDR3 protein is CASSQDPGANEKLFF. CDR3 DNA: TGTGCCAGCAGCCAAGATCCAGGGGCTAATGAAAAACTGTTTTTT.